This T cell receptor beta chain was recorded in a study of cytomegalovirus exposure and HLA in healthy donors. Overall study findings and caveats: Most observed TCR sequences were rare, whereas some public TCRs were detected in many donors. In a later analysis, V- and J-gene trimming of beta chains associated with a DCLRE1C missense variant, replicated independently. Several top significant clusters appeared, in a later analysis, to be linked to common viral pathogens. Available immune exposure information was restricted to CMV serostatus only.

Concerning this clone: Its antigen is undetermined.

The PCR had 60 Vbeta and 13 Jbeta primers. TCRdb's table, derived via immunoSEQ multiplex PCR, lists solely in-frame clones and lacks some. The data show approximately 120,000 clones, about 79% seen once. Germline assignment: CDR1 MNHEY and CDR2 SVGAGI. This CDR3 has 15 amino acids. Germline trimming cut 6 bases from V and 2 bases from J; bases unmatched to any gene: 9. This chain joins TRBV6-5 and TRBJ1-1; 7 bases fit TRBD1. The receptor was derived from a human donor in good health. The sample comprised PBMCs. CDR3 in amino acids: CASRPQTGFNTEAFF. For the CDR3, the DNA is TGTGCCAGCAGACCTCAGACAGGGTTTAACACTGAAGCTTTCTTT.